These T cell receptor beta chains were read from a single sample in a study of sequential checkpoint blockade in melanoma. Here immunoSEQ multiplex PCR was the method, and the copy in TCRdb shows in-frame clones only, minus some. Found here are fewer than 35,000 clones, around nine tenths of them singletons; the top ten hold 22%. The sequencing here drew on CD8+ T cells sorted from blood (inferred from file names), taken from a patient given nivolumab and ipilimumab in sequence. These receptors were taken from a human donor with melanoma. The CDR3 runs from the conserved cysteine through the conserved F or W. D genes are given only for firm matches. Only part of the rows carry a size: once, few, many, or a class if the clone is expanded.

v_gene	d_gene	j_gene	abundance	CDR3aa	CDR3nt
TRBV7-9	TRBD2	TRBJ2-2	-	CASSLGLAGSTGELFF	TGTGCCAGCAGCCTCGGACTAGCGGGATCCACCGGGGAGCTGTTTTTT
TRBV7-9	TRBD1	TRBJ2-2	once	CASSLGTGRNTGELFF	TGTGCCAGCAGCTTAGGGACAGGCAGGAACACCGGGGAGCTGTTTTTT
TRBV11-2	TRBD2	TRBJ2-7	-	CASSSGTSGSPYEQYF	TGTGCCAGCAGCTCCGGGACTAGCGGGAGTCCCTACGAGCAGTACTTC
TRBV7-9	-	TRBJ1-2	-	CASQPSEGNYGYTF	TGTGCCAGCCAACCCAGTGAGGGTAACTATGGCTACACCTTC
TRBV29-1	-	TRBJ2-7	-	CSVGTSSYEQYF	TGCAGCGTCGGGACATCCTCCTACGAGCAGTACTTC
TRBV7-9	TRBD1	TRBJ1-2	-	CASSWDRGVMYGYTF	TGTGCCAGCAGCTGGGACAGGGGGGTGATGTATGGCTACACCTTC
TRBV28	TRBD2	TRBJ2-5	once	CAIAGGEETQYF	TGTGCCATAGCGGGAGGGGAAGAGACCCAGTACTTC
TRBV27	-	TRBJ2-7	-	CAAGDYEQYF	TGTGCCGCAGGGGACTACGAGCAGTACTTC
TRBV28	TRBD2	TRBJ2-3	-	CASSPPGLAGGNTQYF	TGTGCCAGCAGTCCCCCTGGGCTAGCGGGAGGGAATACGCAGTATTTT
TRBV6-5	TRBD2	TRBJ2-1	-	CASRTAGPSGDEQFF	TGTGCCAGCAGGACAGCGGGGCCCTCGGGCGATGAGCAGTTCTTC
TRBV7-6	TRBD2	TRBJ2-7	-	CASSLEAGTFYEQYF	TGTGCCAGCAGCTTAGAAGCGGGGACCTTCTACGAGCAGTACTTC
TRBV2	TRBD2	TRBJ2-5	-	CASRGLAGPGETQYF	TGTGCCAGCCGCGGACTAGCGGGGCCGGGGGAGACCCAGTACTTC
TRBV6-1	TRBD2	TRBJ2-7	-	CASSLPRGSGREQYF	TGTGCCAGCAGTCTACCCCGGGGTAGCGGGAGAGAGCAGTACTTC
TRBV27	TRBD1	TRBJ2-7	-	CASSLQGGQGYYEQYF	TGTGCCAGCAGTTTACAAGGTGGACAGGGGTACTACGAGCAGTACTTC
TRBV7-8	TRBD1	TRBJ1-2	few	CASSLGSGGIYGYTF	TGTGCCAGCAGCTTAGGGTCAGGGGGGATATATGGCTACACCTTC
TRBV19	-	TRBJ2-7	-	CASSDQGGYEQYF	TGTGCCAGTAGTGACCAGGGGGGCTACGAGCAGTACTTC
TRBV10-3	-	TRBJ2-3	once	CAISEVADTQYF	TGTGCCATCAGTGAGGTCGCGGATACGCAGTATTTT
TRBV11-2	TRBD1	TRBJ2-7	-	CASSLGTVPSYEQYF	TGTGCCAGCAGCCTTGGGACAGTTCCCTCCTACGAGCAGTACTTC
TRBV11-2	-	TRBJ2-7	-	CASSLGRNYEQYF	TGTGCCAGCAGCTTGGGGCGAAACTACGAGCAGTACTTC
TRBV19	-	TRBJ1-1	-	CASSSQANTEAFF	TGTGCCAGTAGTAGCCAAGCTAACACTGAAGCTTTCTTT
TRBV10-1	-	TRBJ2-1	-	CASSDRGSYNEQFF	TGCGCCAGCAGTGACCGCGGGTCCTACAATGAGCAGTTCTTC
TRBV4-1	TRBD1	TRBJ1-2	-	CASSQENTGGNYGYTF	TGCGCCAGCAGCCAAGAGAATACAGGGGGCAACTATGGCTACACCTTC
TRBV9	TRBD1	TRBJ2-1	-	CASSVGLGTEYNEQFF	TGTGCCAGCAGCGTAGGGTTGGGGACAGAGTACAATGAGCAGTTCTTC
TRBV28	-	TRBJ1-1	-	CASSPGSNTEAFF	TGTGCCAGCAGTCCCGGGTCGAACACTGAAGCTTTCTTT
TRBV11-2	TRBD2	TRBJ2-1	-	CASSLGAGRGEQFF	TGTGCCAGCAGCTTAGGGGCAGGGAGGGGTGAGCAGTTCTTC
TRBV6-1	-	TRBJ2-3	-	CASSELSGTTDTQYF	TGTGCCAGCAGTGAATTATCCGGTACCACAGATACGCAGTATTTT
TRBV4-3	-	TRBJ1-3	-	CASSLDIENTIYF	TGCGCCAGCAGCCTTGACATCGAAAACACCATATATTTT
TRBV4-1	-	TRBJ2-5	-	CASSQEEGLETQYF	TGCGCCAGCAGCCAAGAAGAAGGACTAGAGACCCAGTACTTC
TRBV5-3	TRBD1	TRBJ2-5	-	CARSQGQGALAGELLRGETQYF	TGTGCCAGAAGCCAGGGACAGGGGGCGCTAGCGGGGGAACTACTACGGGGGGAGACCCAGTACTTC
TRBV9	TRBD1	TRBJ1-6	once	CASSPGQGFSPLHF	TGTGCCAGCAGTCCGGGACAGGGGTTTTCACCCCTCCACTTT
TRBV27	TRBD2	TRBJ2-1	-	CASSLLGGSSYNEQFF	TGTGCCAGCAGTCTACTGGGAGGGAGCTCCTACAATGAGCAGTTCTTC
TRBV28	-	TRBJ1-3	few	CASSGLLSGNTIYF	TGTGCCAGCTCGGGACTACTCTCTGGAAACACCATATATTTT
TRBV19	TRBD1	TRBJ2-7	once	CASSRQGANEQYF	TGTGCCAGTAGTAGACAGGGGGCGAACGAGCAGTACTTC
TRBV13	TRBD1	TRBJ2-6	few	CASSGQGALSGANVLTF	TGTGCCAGCAGCGGACAGGGGGCCCTCTCTGGGGCCAACGTCCTGACTTTC
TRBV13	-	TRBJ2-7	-	CASSWRGNSYEQYF	TGTGCCAGCAGCTGGCGGGGCAACTCCTACGAGCAGTACTTC
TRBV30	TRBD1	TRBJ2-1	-	CAWNRGISYNEQFF	TGTGCCTGGAACAGGGGAATATCCTACAATGAGCAGTTCTTC
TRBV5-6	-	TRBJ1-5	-	CASSLEEVQPQHF	TGTGCCAGCAGCTTAGAAGAGGTTCAGCCCCAGCATTTT
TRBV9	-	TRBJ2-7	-	CASSERDMPSYEQYF	TGTGCCAGCAGCGAACGGGACATGCCCTCCTACGAGCAGTACTTC
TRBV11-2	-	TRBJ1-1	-	CASSYSDKGNTEAFF	TGTGCCAGCAGCTATTCGGACAAGGGGAACACTGAAGCTTTCTTT
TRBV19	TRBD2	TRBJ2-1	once	CASGLAGGKFF	TGTGCCAGTGGACTAGCGGGAGGAAAGTTCTTC